Each of the 23 T cell receptor beta chains below was sequenced from the same sample in a study of human T cells and chemical hapten exposure. As to time point: healthy volunteer bleed at 6 weeks. The study extracted total RNA from unfractionated whole blood. One entry per CDR3 protein, called by TCRdb with MiXCR from the RACE reads. The repertoire consists of under 50,000 distinct CDR3 sequences, with about 3.7% occurring once and the leading ten covering 4.5% to 7%. Input material: whole blood. The receptors stem from a human donor in good health. Some clones in this sample may be carry-over from other donors' samples.

For the CDR3, the DNA is TGTGCCAGCAGCTTAGTGGCAGCCTCTGGGGCCAACGTCCTGACTTTC. Its protein is CASSLVAASGANVLTF. J is TRBJ2-6 and V is TRBV7-9; D not resolved. Germline CDR1 reads SEHNR; CDR2 reads FQNEAQ (reference sequence). CDR3 length: 16 amino acids. The ends were cut back, 1 base at V and 0 bases at J, with 7 bases in the middle.

This chain uses TRBV11-2 with TRBJ1-1; D unresolved. Germline CDR1 is SGHAT and CDR2 is FQNNGV. The CDR3 consists of 15 residues. V was trimmed by 6 bases and J by 0 bases, leaving 14 bases between them. The CDR3 DNA sequence: TGTGCCAGCAGACCCACGACGGATATGAACACTGAAGCTTTCTTT. This codes for CASRPTTDMNTEAFF.

In its sample, this clonotype was seen many times. This sequence joins TRBV12-3 or TRBV12-4 and TRBJ1-2; possibly TRBD1 for D (5 bases). This CDR3 region has 16 residues. Trimming shortened V by 2 bases and J by 0 bases, and 13 bases separated the two germline ends. The CDR3 sequence is CASSLPGRTANYGYTF. The CDR3, as DNA: TGTGCCAGCAGTTTACCGGGACGAACCGCTAACTATGGCTACACCTTC.

The V gene is TRBV6-2 or TRBV6-3, the J gene TRBJ1-2, with D tentatively TRBD1 (6 bases). Germline CDR1 and CDR2: MNHEY and SVGEGT. V was shortened by 5 bases and J by 5 bases, with 15 bases between the two germline ends. This CDR3 region has 14 residues. The DNA of the CDR3 is TGTGCCAGCAGTATCCCGGGACACCGATATGGCTACACCTTC. Protein product: CASSIPGHRYGYTF.

In its sample, this clonotype was seen a few times. V usage is TRBV5-1 and J usage is TRBJ1-1; 7 nucleotides line up with TRBD1. Trimming took 4 bases from V and 4 from J; bases not matched to a gene: 7. The CDR3 is 14 amino acids. The V gene's germline CDR1 is SGHRS and CDR2 YFSETQ. CDR3 loop: CASSEGQVSTEAFF. The DNA for the CDR3 is TGCGCCAGCAGCGAAGGACAGGTGAGCACTGAAGCTTTCTTT.

At least ten counts were recorded for this clonotype. The chain carries TRBV18 and TRBJ1-1; D not resolved. The germline gives CDR1 KGHSH, CDR2 LQKENI. The V end lost 6 bases, the J end lost 2 bases, and 7 bases lay between the germline ends. This CDR3 is 12 amino acids long. Here the CDR3 reads CASSQVNTEAFF. CDR3 sequence (DNA): TGTGCCAGCTCGCAGGTTAACACTGAAGCTTTCTTT.

This clonotype was seen many times. The chain uses TRBV9 and TRBJ2-1, with TRBD2 identical over 10 bases. V was pared by 1 base and J by 6 bases, with 4 bases of the junction left unmatched. Germline lookup yields CDR1 SGDLS and CDR2 YYNGEE. CDR3 length: 15 residues. The DNA of the CDR3 is TGTGCCAGCAGCGTACTACTAGCGGGGATCAATGAGCAGTTCTTC. This sequence encodes CASSVLLAGINEQFF.

This clonotype was counted many times. This rearrangement joins TRBV9 to TRBJ2-3, with 7 bases that match TRBD1. The CDR3 extends over 15 amino acids. J gave up 3 bases and V 2 bases, and 6 bases lay outside the gene matches. CDR1 is SGDLS and CDR2 is YYNGEE in the germline V gene. The CDR3 spells CASSVETGKTDTQYF. The CDR3 region has the DNA TGTGCCAGCAGCGTCGAGACAGGGAAGACAGATACGCAGTATTTT.

This clonotype has a count of ten or more. The chain uses TRBV7-9 and TRBJ2-5, with D possibly being TRBD1 or TRBD2 (6 bases each). This CDR3 has 13 amino acids. Between the trimmed V and J ends, which lost 3 bases and 4 bases, there was a span of 9 bases. Germline lookup yields CDR1 SEHNR and CDR2 FQNEAQ (reference sequence). The CDR3 DNA follows: TGTGCCAGCAGCTTCGGGGGCGGAGAGACCCAGTACTTC. This translates into CASSFGGGETQYF.

This clonotype came up a few times. The chain joins TRBV3-1 to TRBJ1-5, with D possibly matching TRBD1 (6 bases). CDR1 and CDR2 (germline): LGHDT, YNNKEL (reference sequence). The V and J ends lost 0 bases and 2 bases respectively, with 14 bases between them. This CDR3 is 17 amino acids long. CDR3 sequence (DNA): TGTGCCAGCAGCCAAGAACAGTCGGGGGCTGGCAATCAGCCCCAGCATTTT. The encoded protein is CASSQEQSGAGNQPQHF.

This clonotype was seen ten or more times. The chain has TRBV6-5 and TRBJ2-7; 12 bases are shared with TRBD2. Germline CDR1 MNHEY, CDR2 SVGAGI. The CDR3 is made up of 14 amino acids. Trimming removed 7 bases from V and 2 bases from J; junction bases left unmatched: 3. The CDR3 sequence is CASIRTSGTYEQYF. The CDR3 DNA reads TGTGCCAGCATTCGGACTAGCGGGACCTACGAGCAGTACTTC.

This clonotype was seen at least ten times. The genes are TRBV7-3 and TRBJ2-3; D remains unclear. CDR1 is SGHTA, CDR2 FQGTGA, per germline. Trimming cost V 1 base and J 2 bases, with 7 bases left between them. The CDR3 extends over 14 amino acids. The CDR3 sequence is CASSLRQATDTQYF. The DNA for the CDR3 is TGTGCCAGCAGCTTAAGGCAGGCCACAGATACGCAGTATTTT.

This clonotype was counted many times. The rearrangement uses TRBV29-1 and TRBJ2-5; D possibly corresponds to TRBD1 (5 bases). CDR3 length equals 13 residues. CDR1 and CDR2 (germline): SQVTM, ANQGSEA. V lost 4 bases and J 1 base, leaving 10 bases between the germline ends. The CDR3: CSVGTPTQETQYF. CDR3 coding DNA: TGCAGCGTTGGGACACCGACCCAAGAGACCCAGTACTTC.

The CDR3 is CASSVEGGAYGYTF. CDR3 coding DNA: TGTGCCAGCAGCGTAGAAGGTGGGGCCTATGGCTACACCTTC. The V gene is TRBV9, the J gene TRBJ1-2; tentative D call: TRBD1 (5 bases). From germline, CDR1 is SGDLS and CDR2 YYNGEE. The CDR3 runs to 14 residues. Between the trimmed V and J ends, which lost 0 bases and 4 bases, there was a span of 10 bases.

This clonotype was observed at least ten times. The chain uses TRBV28 and TRBJ1-2; TRBD1 might be the D (6 bases). Per the germline V gene, CDR1 is MDHEN and CDR2 is SYDVKM. The CDR3 extends over 13 amino acids. Trimming stripped 7 bases from V and 1 base from J, with 10 bases between. The CDR3 loop is CASKGGSNYGYTF. The CDR3 bases are TGTGCCAGCAAAGGGGGGAGTAACTATGGCTACACCTTC.

Ten or more counts support this clonotype. The chain is built from TRBV11-2 and TRBJ2-7, with 9 positions matching TRBD1. The CDR3 loop spans 14 amino acids. Germline V gives CDR1 SGHAT, CDR2 FQNNGV. The trim removed 5 bases at V and 3 bases at J, leaving 5 bases unmatched. The CDR3 spells CASSLGQGGYEQYF. For the CDR3, the DNA is TGTGCCAGCAGCCTGGGACAGGGTGGCTACGAGCAGTACTTC.

To note about this clonotype: Possible read error: a much larger clone is one base away. No conserved phenylalanine or tryptophan is present at the end of the CDR3, so a read error is the likely explanation. CDR3 region: CASSFLTETQYS. Here the CDR3 DNA reads TGTGCCAGCAGCTTCCTCACAGAGACCCAGTACTCC. This chain connects TRBV13 to TRBJ2-5; D call uncertain. From germline, CDR1 is PRHDT and CDR2 FYEKMQ (reference sequence). CDR3 length: 12 amino acids. V gave up 3 bases and J gave up 4 bases, with 6 bases separating them.

This clonotype was seen ten or more times. This chain links TRBV5-1 with TRBJ2-3; the D gene is possibly TRBD1 (5 bases). V was trimmed by 4 bases and J by 4 bases, leaving 13 bases between them. This CDR3 has 14 residues. CDR1 SGHRS and CDR2 YFSETQ come from the germline V gene. The CDR3 DNA follows: TGCGCCAGCAGCCCGACCATAGGGGCAGATACGCAGTATTTT. Its translation is CASSPTIGADTQYF.

There are many counts of this clonotype. The genes are TRBV20-1 and TRBJ1-6, with 7 bases lining up with TRBD1. The CDR3 sequence is 15 residues long. Germline CDR1 and CDR2: DFQATT and SNEGSKA (reference sequence). V shed 0 bases and J 7 bases; nucleotides not matched to a gene: 6. In nucleotides, the CDR3 is TGCAGTGCTAGAGATGCAGGGGGATGGAATTCACCCCTCCACTTT. This codes for CSARDAGGWNSPLHF.

This clonotype was seen many times. This rearrangement joins TRBV24-1 to TRBJ2-6; a possible D gene is TRBD1 (6 bases). The CDR3 totals 15 residues. Trimming removed 9 bases at V and 1 base at J, with 12 bases between. The germline gives CDR1 KGHDR, CDR2 SFDVKD. The CDR3 region is CATQKGGSGANVLTF. CDR3 bases: TGTGCCACCCAGAAAGGGGGATCTGGGGCCAACGTCCTGACTTTC.

Many counts were recorded for this clonotype. The CDR3 DNA reads TGTGCCAGCAGTGAAGTCACCGGGGAGCTGTTTTTT. It yields the protein CASSEVTGELFF. The gene calls are TRBV28 and TRBJ2-2; D remains ambiguous. Trimming cost V 5 bases and J 4 bases, with 5 bases left between them. Germline CDR1 MDHEN, CDR2 SYDVKM. The CDR3 loop spans 12 amino acids.

V and J are TRBV27 and TRBJ1-2; the D gene is possibly TRBD1 (6 bases). Germline V gene lookup returns CDR1 MNHEY and CDR2 SMNVEV (reference sequence). V lost 2 bases to trimming and J lost 8 bases, with 12 bases between them. The CDR3 extends over 13 amino acids. The CDR3 protein is CASSLAGARGYTF. The DNA for the CDR3 is TGTGCCAGCAGTTTAGCAGGGGCGCGAGGCTACACCTTC.

In the case of this clonotype: Just one base apart from a much larger clone, this may be a read error. This rearrangement joins TRBV5-5 to TRBJ1-5; 7 bases map to TRBD1. Germline loops: CDR1 SGHKS, CDR2 YYEKEE (reference sequence). V lost 4 bases, J lost 4 bases, and 8 bases stayed unmatched. The CDR3 is 15 amino acids. The CDR3 DNA reads as TGTGCCAGCAGCGAGGTAGACAGGGTTAATCAGCCCCAGCATTTT. The encoded protein is CASSEVDRVNQPQHF.